This T cell receptor (beta chain) was profiled in a study of blood T cell repertoires in COVID-19. In the study overall: Researchers got acute and convalescent COVID-19 samples from the United States, Italy and Spain.

The assay was immunoSEQ multiplex PCR, and TCRdb's table has in-frame clones only and misses some. Among approximately 200,000 clones listed, about nine tenths were seen once. CDR3 length: 14 residues. Germline CDR1 reads GTSNPN; CDR2 reads SVGIG (reference sequence). Deletions cut 2 bases from V and 5 bases from J, with 13 bases between. The material sequenced was PBMCs or T cells enriched from blood (not recorded which). The chain has TRBV30 and TRBJ1-5, with D perhaps TRBD1 (6 bases). This receptor was obtained from a man in his late teens or twenties with acute COVID-19. The CDR3 is CAWSPLQGDQPQHF. CDR3 coding DNA: TGTGCCTGGAGTCCATTACAGGGAGATCAGCCCCAGCATTTT.